Shown below are 31 T cell receptor beta chains from a single sample sequenced in a study of Tregs in tolerant kidney transplant recipients. Some clones are missing from TCRdb's copy, which holds only in-frame ones; the method was immunoSEQ multiplex PCR. The sample contains roughly 19,000 clones, 65% of which appear only once. No antigens are known for them. Material: Tregs from blood cultured with allogeneic cells. The receptors shown here come from a human donor in good health.

The chain employs TRBV19 and TRBJ1-1, with 7 bases fitting TRBD1. CDR1 LNHDA and CDR2 SQIVND come from the germline V gene (reference sequence). The V gene end was trimmed by 6 bases and the J gene end by 0 bases; junction bases not matched to a gene: 4. The length of the CDR3 is 14 residues. CDR3 bases: TGTGCCAGTAGGGGGGGACAGCTGAACACTGAAGCTTTCTTT. Translating it yields CASRGGQLNTEAFF.

The V gene is TRBV19, the J gene TRBJ2-2; 8 bases agree with TRBD2. V was clipped by 1 base and J by 5 bases; unmatched bases: 3. This CDR3 is built from 15 residues. Per the germline V gene, CDR1 is LNHDA and CDR2 is SQIVND (reference sequence). The CDR3 DNA reads as TGTGCCAGTAGTATAGTGGCGGGAGGAACCGGGGAGCTGTTTTTT. It encodes CASSIVAGGTGELFF.

This sequence joins TRBV6-5 and TRBJ1-1; weak D call: TRBD1 (5 bases). This CDR3 spans 14 amino acids. Germline loops: CDR1 MNHEY, CDR2 SVGAGI. Trimming left V 4 bases short and J 1 base short, with 10 bases between. CDR3 region: CASSSQGRNTEAFF. CDR3 coding DNA: TGTGCCAGCAGTTCCCAGGGACGGAACACTGAAGCTTTCTTT.

The chain joins TRBV18 to TRBJ2-5; TRBD2 matches 8 bases. Trimming at V came to 1 base and at J to 5 bases, leaving 12 bases not matched to a gene. CDR1 is KGHSH and CDR2 is LQKENI in the germline V gene. CDR3 size: 17 residues. DNA of the CDR3: TGTGCCAGCTCACCACAGGTCGGGAGGGCCGGGTACGAGACCCAGTACTTC. It specifies CASSPQVGRAGYETQYF.

This clone is medium-sized within its sample. The chain joins TRBV30 to TRBJ2-1; TRBD2 aligns across 7 bases. Germline V gene data show CDR1 as GTSNPN and CDR2 as SVGIG (reference sequence). This CDR3 spans 14 amino acids. The V segment lost 2 bases and the J segment 3 bases; nucleotides outside the gene matches: 4. The CDR3 here is CAWSLGGDYNEQFF. CDR3 bases: TGTGCCTGGAGTTTGGGGGGGGACTACAATGAGCAGTTCTTC.

The chain recombines TRBV5-1 with TRBJ2-4; TRBD2 matches at 9 bases. The CDR3 consists of 14 residues. Germline lookup yields CDR1 SGHRS and CDR2 YFSETQ. V gave up 7 bases and J gave up 9 bases; unmatched junction bases: 11. This chain's CDR3 is CASGPTSGSAIQYF. The CDR3 nucleotides are TGCGCCAGCGGCCCGACTAGCGGTTCGGCCATTCAGTACTTC.

This clone was seen a handful of times. V is TRBV27 and J is TRBJ1-2, with a possible D match to TRBD1 (5 bases). CDR3 size: 16 residues. The V and J ends lost 3 bases and 0 bases respectively, with 14 bases between them. The germline gives CDR1 MNHEY, CDR2 SMNVEV (reference sequence). CDR3 in amino acids: CASSFIKTATNYGYTF. The CDR3 nucleotides read TGTGCCAGCAGTTTTATCAAGACAGCTACTAACTATGGCTACACCTTC.

As for this clone: Other nucleotide sequences from this sample produce the same CDR3. This chain joins TRBV7-9 and TRBJ2-3, with 11 bases lining up with TRBD2. Germline loops: CDR1 SEHNR, CDR2 FQNEAQ (reference sequence). The CDR3 is 16 amino acids. V shed 2 bases, J shed 7 bases, and the junction held 8 bases outside the gene matches. CDR3 nucleotide sequence: TGTGCCAGCAGCTTACGGGCTAGCGGGGGGCGGAATACGCAGTATTTT. Protein product: CASSLRASGGRNTQYF.

This clone was counted a few times. The V gene is TRBV5-1, the J gene TRBJ2-7, with TRBD2 identical over 13 bases. J was trimmed by 4 bases and V by 2 bases; bases with no gene match: 0. This CDR3 region has 14 residues. Germline-derived CDR1 and CDR2 are SGHRS and YFSETQ. The CDR3 reads CASSLLAGGYEQYF. The CDR3 DNA reads as TGCGCCAGCAGCTTACTAGCGGGAGGGTACGAGCAGTACTTC.

This chain uses TRBV6-5 with TRBJ2-1, with 7 bases matching TRBD1. Trimming removed 3 bases from V and 1 base from J; junction bases left unmatched: 3. Germline V gene data show CDR1 as MNHEY and CDR2 as SVGAGI. The length of the CDR3 is 15 residues. The CDR3 region has the DNA TGTGCCAGCAGTTATTCACAGGGGTCCTACAATGAGCAGTTCTTC. Its protein is CASSYSQGSYNEQFF.

The gene calls are TRBV4-2 and TRBJ1-5; 7 bases are a match to TRBD1. With V trimmed by 1 base and J by 3 bases, 3 bases remained unmatched. The CDR3 is 15 residues long. Per germline, CDR1 LGHNA and CDR2 YNFKEQ. The CDR3 loop reads CASSQAGQHNQPQHF. CDR3 DNA sequence: TGTGCCAGCAGCCAAGCGGGACAGCACAATCAGCCCCAGCATTTT.

The chain links TRBV2 to TRBJ2-7, with 16 bases identical to TRBD2. The CDR3 is made up of 17 amino acids. V was clipped by 7 bases and J by 2 bases; unmatched bases: 8. CDR1 is SNHLY and CDR2 is FYNNEI in the germline V gene. CDR3 nucleotides: TGTGCCAGCAAGAGGGGACTAGCGGGAGGGTTCACCTACGAGCAGTACTTC. This translates into CASKRGLAGGFTYEQYF.

The chain has TRBV6-4 and TRBJ1-6, with 7 bases lining up with TRBD1. Germline loops: CDR1 MRHNA, CDR2 SNTAGT. V trimming: 2 bases; J trimming: 9 bases; junction bases outside the gene matches: 7. The CDR3 is 15 residues long. CDR3 residues: CASSDLSGGSSPLHF. CDR3 coding DNA: TGTGCCAGCAGTGACCTCTCAGGGGGAAGTTCACCCCTCCACTTT.

The chain links TRBV10-2 to TRBJ1-1; TRBD1 might be the D (5 bases). Trimming cost V 8 bases and J 3 bases, with 13 bases left between them. Germline CDR1 reads WSHSY; CDR2 reads SAAADI. This CDR3 has 13 residues. The CDR3 loop is CASRGWGDTEAFF. The DNA for the CDR3 is TGCGCCAGCCGAGGGTGGGGGGACACTGAAGCTTTCTTT.

This clone was seen a handful of times. The DNA of the CDR3 is TGCGCCAGCAGCTTGGGAGTCAGGGGAAATCAGCCCCAGCATTTT. Its protein product is CASSLGVRGNQPQHF. The rearrangement uses TRBV5-1 and TRBJ1-5; the D gene is possibly TRBD1 (6 bases). Trimming cost V 0 bases and J 4 bases, with 11 bases left between them. The CDR3 length is 15 residues. The germline V gene encodes CDR1 SGHRS and CDR2 YFSETQ. Supplemented by reference TRBV5-1 and TRBJ1-5, the full variable domain reads KAGVTQTPRYLIKTRGQQVTLSCSPISGHRSVSWYQQTPGQGLQFLFEYFSETQRNKGNFPGRFSGRQFSNSRSEMNVSTLELGDSALYLCASSLGVRGNQPQHFGDGTRLSIL.

This chain joins TRBV6-5 and TRBJ1-1, with 11 bases that match TRBD1. Germline V gene lookup returns CDR1 MNHEY and CDR2 SVGAGI. CDR3 length equals 15 residues. Trimming took 5 bases from V and 7 from J; bases not matched to a gene: 9. CDR3 amino acids: CASSRSRDRGVEAFF. CDR3 DNA: TGTGCCAGCAGTAGGTCCCGGGACAGGGGGGTTGAAGCTTTCTTT.

The rearrangement joins TRBV15 to TRBJ2-5, with 7 bases aligning to TRBD2. This CDR3 has 18 amino acids. Unmatched junction bases numbered 19, after V lost 2 bases and J lost 7 bases. Germline lookup yields CDR1 LNHNV and CDR2 YYDKDF (reference sequence). CDR3 in amino acids: CATSRPGPGGPPLGTQYF. Here the CDR3 DNA reads TGTGCCACCAGCAGACCGGGACCGGGGGGACCCCCTCTAGGGACCCAGTACTTC.

The genes are TRBV30 and TRBJ1-1; D is ambiguous. CDR3 size: 11 residues. CDR1 GTSNPN and CDR2 SVGIG come from the germline V gene (reference sequence). V was pared by 1 base and J by 8 bases, with 8 bases between. CDR3 nucleotides: TGTGCCTGGAGTGACTGGGTAGAAGCTTTCTTT. This gives the protein CAWSDWVEAFF.

The chain's CDR3 is CASSFSAGSSYEQYF. For the CDR3, the DNA is TGTGCCAGCAGTTTTTCAGCGGGCAGCTCCTACGAGCAGTACTTC. The J gene is TRBJ2-7, the V gene TRBV6-5, with a possible D match to TRBD2 (6 bases). This CDR3 region has 15 residues. The germline gives CDR1 MNHEY, CDR2 SVGAGI. Trimming left V 4 bases short and J 0 bases short, with 13 bases between.

This clone was seen a few times. The chain couples TRBV7-2 to TRBJ2-7; 9 bases line up with TRBD1. Trimming cost V 5 bases and J 4 bases; bases outside gene matches: 6. CDR3 length equals 14 residues. The V gene's germline CDR1 is SGHTA and CDR2 FQGNSA. DNA for the CDR3: TGTGCCAGCAGCCCTGGGACAGGGTTTTACGAGCAGTACTTC. Its protein product is CASSPGTGFYEQYF.

The sample holds a few counts of this clone. The rearrangement uses TRBV6-5 and TRBJ2-7, with 10 bases fitting TRBD2. Germline lookup yields CDR1 MNHEY and CDR2 SVGAGI. This CDR3 has 15 amino acids. After removal of 0 bases from V and 1 base from J, the junction contained 0 bases not matched to a gene. The CDR3 is CASSYSAGGSYEQYF. For the CDR3, the DNA is TGTGCCAGCAGTTACTCAGCGGGAGGGTCCTACGAGCAGTACTTC.

J is TRBJ2-1 and V is TRBV7-9; weak D call: TRBD2 (6 bases). With 5 bases removed from V and 4 bases from J, the gap between germline ends came to 12 bases. The CDR3 runs to 14 residues. The V gene's germline CDR1 is SEHNR and CDR2 FQNEAQ (reference sequence). The CDR3 reads CASSGISGYNEQFF. For the CDR3, the DNA is TGTGCCAGCAGCGGGATTAGCGGTTACAATGAGCAGTTCTTC.

The chain uses TRBV5-5 and TRBJ2-3, with TRBD2 as a possible D gene (6 bases). The CDR3 length is 15 residues. Between the trimmed V and J ends, which lost 0 bases and 5 bases, there was a span of 13 bases. Germline V gene sequence: CDR1 SGHKS, CDR2 YYEKEE (reference sequence). The CDR3: CASSLVGGAVDTQYF. Written as DNA, the CDR3 is TGTGCCAGCAGCTTGGTTGGCGGGGCGGTAGATACGCAGTATTTT.

The V and J genes are TRBV7-3 and TRBJ2-1; 12 bases align to TRBD2. The germline V gene encodes CDR1 SGHTA and CDR2 FQGTGA. V shed 4 bases and J 2 bases; nucleotides not matched to a gene: 0. This CDR3 is 15 amino acids long. The CDR3 DNA sequence: TGTGCCAGCAGCTGGACTAGCGGGACCTACAATGAGCAGTTCTTC. Translated: CASSWTSGTYNEQFF.

The gene calls are TRBV5-1 and TRBJ2-1; 9 positions match TRBD2. V shed 2 bases, J shed 7 bases, and the junction held 10 bases outside the gene matches. The V gene's germline CDR1 is SGHRS and CDR2 YFSETQ. This CDR3 is 16 amino acids long. In DNA form, the CDR3 reads TGCGCCAGCAGCTTTAGCGGGAGATTGGGGGGGAATGAGCAGTTCTTC. Amino acids: CASSFSGRLGGNEQFF.

V is TRBV6-1 and J is TRBJ1-2; TRBD1 matches 8 bases. V dropped 10 bases and J dropped 6; count of bases not matched to a gene: 13. Germline V lookup: CDR1 MNHNS, CDR2 SASEGT. The CDR3 spans 14 residues. CDR3 bases: TGTGCCACCAACCGATTCGGACAGGGAGATGGCTACACCTTC. Amino acids: CATNRFGQGDGYTF.

In this sample, this clone is medium-sized. V gene TRBV5-1 combines with J gene TRBJ1-1; D is ambiguous. The CDR3 loop spans 13 amino acids. From germline, CDR1 is SGHRS and CDR2 YFSETQ. Trimming took 1 base from V and 4 from J, leaving 8 bases between them. In DNA form, the CDR3 reads TGCGCCAGCAGCTTGATGGTTAGCACTGAAGCTTTCTTT. Encoded protein: CASSLMVSTEAFF.

The chain couples TRBV10-2 to TRBJ1-6, with 8 bases identical to TRBD1. The germline gives CDR1 WSHSY, CDR2 SAAADI. This CDR3 contains 16 residues. J was trimmed by 7 bases and V by 5 bases; bases with no gene match: 10. The CDR3 spells CASSPHGQGLNSPLHF. In DNA, the CDR3 is TGCGCCAGCAGTCCCCACGGACAGGGTCTGAATTCACCCCTCCACTTT.

CDR3 sequence reads: CASSDTSGSSDEQFF. The DNA of the CDR3 is TGCGCCAGCAGTGATACTAGCGGGAGCAGCGATGAGCAGTTCTTC. V and J are TRBV10-1 and TRBJ2-1, with 11 positions matching TRBD2. The V gene's germline CDR1 is WNHNN and CDR2 SYGVQD (reference sequence). Trimming cost V 3 bases and J 8 bases; bases outside gene matches: 6. The CDR3 consists of 15 residues.

This clone appeared a single time. This rearrangement joins TRBV27 to TRBJ1-2; 8 nucleotides agree with TRBD1. Germline V gene lookup returns CDR1 MNHEY and CDR2 SMNVEV (reference sequence). The CDR3 consists of 14 residues. The junction had 7 bases not matched to a gene; V was cut back by 6 bases and J by 4 bases. The CDR3 DNA follows: TGTGCCAGCAGCCCTTACAGGGGGTCCTATGGCTACACCTTC. The encoded protein is CASSPYRGSYGYTF.

V usage is TRBV5-8 and J usage is TRBJ1-3; D remains ambiguous. The V gene lost 1 base and the J gene lost 4 bases, with 3 bases spanning the gap. Germline lookup yields CDR1 SGHTS and CDR2 YDEGEE. The CDR3 has 12 amino acids. CDR3 sequence (DNA): TGTGCCAGCAGCTTGTTGGGAAACACCATATATTTT. Translated: CASSLLGNTIYF.